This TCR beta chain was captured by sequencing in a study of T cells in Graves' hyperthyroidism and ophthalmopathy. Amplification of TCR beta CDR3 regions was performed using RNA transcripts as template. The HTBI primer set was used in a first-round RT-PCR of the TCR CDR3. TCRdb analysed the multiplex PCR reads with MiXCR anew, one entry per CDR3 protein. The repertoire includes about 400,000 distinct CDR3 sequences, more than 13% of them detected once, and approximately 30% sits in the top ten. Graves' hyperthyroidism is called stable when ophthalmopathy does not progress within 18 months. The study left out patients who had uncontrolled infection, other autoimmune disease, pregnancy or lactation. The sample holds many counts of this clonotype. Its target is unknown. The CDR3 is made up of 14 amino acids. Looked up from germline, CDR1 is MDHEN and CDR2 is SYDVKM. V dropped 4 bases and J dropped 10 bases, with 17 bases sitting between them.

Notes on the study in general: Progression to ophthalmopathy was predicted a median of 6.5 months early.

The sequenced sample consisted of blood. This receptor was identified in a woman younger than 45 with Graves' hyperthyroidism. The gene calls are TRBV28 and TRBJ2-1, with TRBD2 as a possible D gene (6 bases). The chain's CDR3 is CASSYSSTSPEQFF. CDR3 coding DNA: TGTGCCAGCAGTTACTCCTCGACTAGTCCGGAGCAGTTCTTC.